This is a list of T cell receptor beta chains from one sample in a study of OX40 agonist ivuxolimab in advanced cancers. Only in-frame clones appear in the TCRdb table, and some are missing; sequencing was by immunoSEQ multiplex PCR. The sample records about 36,000 clones, 74% being singletons. Sequenced material: CD4+ or CD8+ T cells sorted from blood, taken in a trial of the OX40 agonist ivuxolimab. The receptor source for this set is an adult with an advanced solid tumor such as melanoma, head and neck, liver or kidney cancer. Both conserved end residues are part of each CDR3. A D gene is named only where the DNA matches it firmly. The size of a clone is reported for some rows only, either as once, few or many, or as a class for expanded clones.

CDR3 protein: CASSLTGDTDTQYF; CDR3 DNA: TGTGCCAGCAGCTTAACGGGGGACACAGATACGCAGTATTTT; D gene: NA; J gene: TRBJ2-3; CDR3 length: 14; clone size: NA; V gene: TRBV7-3
CDR3 protein: CASSSPHLNTEAFF; CDR3 DNA: TGTGCCAGCAGTTCTCCCCACCTGAACACTGAAGCTTTCTTT; D gene: NA; J gene: TRBJ1-1; CDR3 length: 14; clone size: few; V gene: TRBV6-5
CDR3 protein: CASSLVWTGGDTGELFF; CDR3 DNA: TGTGCCAGCAGCTTAGTGTGGACAGGGGGCGACACCGGGGAGCTGTTTTTT; D gene: TRBD1; J gene: TRBJ2-2; CDR3 length: 17; clone size: NA; V gene: TRBV7-9
CDR3 protein: CASSLTTYSGNTIYF; CDR3 DNA: TGTGCCAGCAGCTTAACCACTTACTCTGGAAACACCATATATTTT; D gene: NA; J gene: TRBJ1-3; CDR3 length: 15; clone size: NA; V gene: TRBV13
CDR3 protein: CASKAGQGGYGYTF; CDR3 DNA: TGTGCCAGCAAAGCGGGACAGGGAGGCTATGGCTACACCTTC; D gene: TRBD1; J gene: TRBJ1-2; CDR3 length: 14; clone size: NA; V gene: TRBV6-5
CDR3 protein: CASSFSMDYGYTF; CDR3 DNA: TGCGCCAGCAGCTTTTCCATGGACTATGGCTACACCTTC; D gene: NA; J gene: TRBJ1-2; CDR3 length: 13; clone size: once; V gene: TRBV5-1
CDR3 protein: CAWKDGPYEQYF; CDR3 DNA: TGTGCCTGGAAAGACGGACCCTACGAGCAGTACTTC; D gene: NA; J gene: TRBJ2-7; CDR3 length: 12; clone size: NA; V gene: TRBV30
CDR3 protein: CASSVESLGDEKLFF; CDR3 DNA: TGTGCCAGCAGCGTAGAAAGCCTGGGGGATGAAAAACTGTTTTTT; D gene: NA; J gene: TRBJ1-4; CDR3 length: 15; clone size: NA; V gene: TRBV9
CDR3 protein: CATSGGQTYQPQHF; CDR3 DNA: TGTGCCACAAGCGGGGGACAGACCTATCAGCCCCAGCATTTT; D gene: TRBD1; J gene: TRBJ1-5; CDR3 length: 14; clone size: NA; V gene: TRBV19
CDR3 protein: CATSRHRDLRGSNQPQHF; CDR3 DNA: TGTGCCACCAGCAGGCACCGGGACCTCAGGGGGAGCAATCAGCCCCAGCATTTT; D gene: TRBD1; J gene: TRBJ1-5; CDR3 length: 18; clone size: once; V gene: TRBV15
CDR3 protein: CASSLTLFAGGNEQFF; CDR3 DNA: TGTGCCAGCAGTTTGACGTTATTTGCTGGAGGCAATGAGCAGTTCTTC; D gene: NA; J gene: TRBJ2-1; CDR3 length: 16; clone size: NA; V gene: TRBV27
CDR3 protein: CSVEDRYSGRTDTQYF; CDR3 DNA: TGCAGCGTTGAAGATCGGTATAGCGGACGCACAGATACGCAGTATTTT; D gene: NA; J gene: TRBJ2-3; CDR3 length: 16; clone size: NA; V gene: TRBV29-1
CDR3 protein: CASSSYKYEAFF; CDR3 DNA: TGTGCCAGCAGTTCGTATAAGTATGAAGCTTTCTTT; D gene: NA; J gene: TRBJ1-1; CDR3 length: 12; clone size: NA; V gene: TRBV7-9
CDR3 protein: CASSMTGEQFF; CDR3 DNA: TGTGCCAGCAGTATGACTGGGGAACAGTTCTTC; D gene: NA; J gene: TRBJ2-1; CDR3 length: 11; clone size: NA; V gene: TRBV6-5
CDR3 protein: CASSKGQIRETQYF; CDR3 DNA: TGTGCCAGCAGCAAGGGACAGATCAGAGAGACCCAGTACTTC; D gene: TRBD1; J gene: TRBJ2-5; CDR3 length: 14; clone size: NA; V gene: TRBV5-6
CDR3 protein: CASSEGFGLVGVFF; CDR3 DNA: TGTGCCAGCAGTGAGGGGTTTGGACTTGTTGGGGTGTTCTTC; D gene: NA; J gene: TRBJ2-1; CDR3 length: 14; clone size: NA; V gene: TRBV2
CDR3 protein: CASSEAGGLSKNIQYF; CDR3 DNA: TGTGCCAGCAGTGAAGCAGGGGGCTTATCCAAAAACATTCAGTACTTC; D gene: TRBD1; J gene: TRBJ2-4; CDR3 length: 16; clone size: NA; V gene: TRBV2
CDR3 protein: CASSYANTEAFF; CDR3 DNA: TGTGCCAGCAGTTACGCCAACACTGAAGCTTTCTTT; D gene: NA; J gene: TRBJ1-1; CDR3 length: 12; clone size: NA; V gene: TRBV6-6
CDR3 protein: CASSGDSSSNQPQHF; CDR3 DNA: TGTGCCAGTAGTGGGGACAGCTCTAGCAATCAGCCCCAGCATTTT; D gene: TRBD1; J gene: TRBJ1-5; CDR3 length: 15; clone size: NA; V gene: TRBV19
CDR3 protein: CASSSVDNEQFF; CDR3 DNA: TGTGCCAGCAGCTCGGTAGACAATGAGCAGTTCTTC; D gene: NA; J gene: TRBJ2-1; CDR3 length: 12; clone size: NA; V gene: TRBV11-3
CDR3 protein: CASSLSPKSETQYF; CDR3 DNA: TGTGCCAGCAGTTTATCCCCAAAATCGGAGACCCAGTACTTC; D gene: NA; J gene: TRBJ2-5; CDR3 length: 14; clone size: few; V gene: TRBV28
CDR3 protein: CAWSVFGLKADGELFF; CDR3 DNA: TGTGCCTGGAGTGTATTTGGGTTGAAAGCAGACGGGGAGCTGTTTTTT; D gene: NA; J gene: TRBJ2-2; CDR3 length: 16; clone size: NA; V gene: TRBV30
CDR3 protein: CASSLIGKQGNEQFF; CDR3 DNA: TGTGCCAGCAGCTTGATTGGGAAGCAGGGCAATGAGCAGTTCTTC; D gene: NA; J gene: TRBJ2-1; CDR3 length: 15; clone size: NA; V gene: TRBV5-6
CDR3 protein: CASSSGQGLYNEKLFF; CDR3 DNA: TGCGCCAGCAGCTCGGGACAGGGCTTGTATAATGAAAAACTGTTTTTT; D gene: TRBD1; J gene: TRBJ1-4; CDR3 length: 16; clone size: NA; V gene: TRBV5-1
CDR3 protein: CASSRGGGSYEQYF; CDR3 DNA: TGTGCCAGCAGTCGTGGGGGGGGCTCCTACGAGCAGTACTTC; D gene: TRBD2; J gene: TRBJ2-7; CDR3 length: 14; clone size: NA; V gene: TRBV6-5
CDR3 protein: CASSDRGLDGYTF; CDR3 DNA: TGTGCCAGCAGCGACAGGGGATTGGATGGCTACACCTTC; D gene: TRBD1; J gene: TRBJ1-2; CDR3 length: 13; clone size: NA; V gene: TRBV6-5
CDR3 protein: CASRIGRSRETQYF; CDR3 DNA: TGTGCCAGCCGAATAGGGAGATCTCGAGAGACCCAGTACTTC; D gene: NA; J gene: TRBJ2-5; CDR3 length: 14; clone size: NA; V gene: TRBV7-2
CDR3 protein: CASSVALAGGYTDTQYF; CDR3 DNA: TGTGCCAGCAGCGTAGCACTAGCGGGGGGGTACACAGATACGCAGTATTTT; D gene: TRBD2; J gene: TRBJ2-3; CDR3 length: 17; clone size: once; V gene: TRBV9
CDR3 protein: CASSFPGRQETQYF; CDR3 DNA: TGTGCCAGCAGCTTTCCGGGACGGCAAGAGACCCAGTACTTC; D gene: NA; J gene: TRBJ2-5; CDR3 length: 14; clone size: NA; V gene: TRBV5-4
CDR3 protein: CASSALTSGGADTQYF; CDR3 DNA: TGCGCCAGCAGCGCCCTGACTAGCGGGGGGGCAGATACGCAGTATTTT; D gene: TRBD2; J gene: TRBJ2-3; CDR3 length: 16; clone size: few; V gene: TRBV5-1
CDR3 protein: CASSRRTTPGANVLTF; CDR3 DNA: TGCGCCAGCAGCCGTCGGACTACGCCTGGGGCCAACGTCCTGACTTTC; D gene: NA; J gene: TRBJ2-6; CDR3 length: 16; clone size: NA; V gene: TRBV5-1
CDR3 protein: CANTETAQNTEAFF; CDR3 DNA: TGTGCCAACACGGAAACAGCCCAGAACACTGAAGCTTTCTTT; D gene: NA; J gene: TRBJ1-1; CDR3 length: 14; clone size: NA; V gene: TRBV7-9
CDR3 protein: CASSLLKGYYGYTF; CDR3 DNA: TGTGCCAGCAGCTTACTGAAGGGGTACTATGGCTACACCTTC; D gene: NA; J gene: TRBJ1-2; CDR3 length: 14; clone size: NA; V gene: TRBV7-2
CDR3 protein: CASSAVWGGYNEQFF; CDR3 DNA: TGTGCCAGCAGTGCGGTGTGGGGGGGTTACAATGAGCAGTTCTTC; D gene: TRBD2; J gene: TRBJ2-1; CDR3 length: 15; clone size: NA; V gene: TRBV25-1
CDR3 protein: CASSWDTFNEQFF; CDR3 DNA: TGCGCCAGCAGCTGGGACACATTCAATGAGCAGTTCTTC; D gene: NA; J gene: TRBJ2-1; CDR3 length: 13; clone size: NA; V gene: TRBV5-1
CDR3 protein: CASSIGTSGTDTQYF; CDR3 DNA: TGCGCCAGCAGCATTGGGACTAGCGGCACAGATACGCAGTATTTT; D gene: TRBD2; J gene: TRBJ2-3; CDR3 length: 15; clone size: NA; V gene: TRBV5-1
CDR3 protein: CASSVDGSHTEAFF; CDR3 DNA: TGTGCCAGCAGCGTTGACGGAAGTCACACTGAAGCTTTCTTT; D gene: NA; J gene: TRBJ1-1; CDR3 length: 14; clone size: once; V gene: TRBV9
CDR3 protein: CASSAGTGIFSYNEQFF; CDR3 DNA: TGCGCCAGCAGCGCCGGGACAGGGATTTTCTCCTACAATGAGCAGTTCTTC; D gene: TRBD1; J gene: TRBJ2-1; CDR3 length: 17; clone size: NA; V gene: TRBV5-1
CDR3 protein: CASSVQVNYGYTF; CDR3 DNA: TGCGCCAGCAGCGTACAGGTGAACTATGGCTACACCTTC; D gene: NA; J gene: TRBJ1-2; CDR3 length: 13; clone size: NA; V gene: TRBV5-1
CDR3 protein: CSVEEGGRWQPQHF; CDR3 DNA: TGCAGCGTTGAAGAAGGGGGCCGATGGCAGCCCCAGCATTTT; D gene: TRBD1; J gene: TRBJ1-5; CDR3 length: 14; clone size: NA; V gene: TRBV29-1
CDR3 protein: CAWSPQGLYGYTF; CDR3 DNA: TGTGCCTGGAGTCCACAGGGTCTCTATGGCTACACCTTC; D gene: NA; J gene: TRBJ1-2; CDR3 length: 13; clone size: NA; V gene: TRBV30
CDR3 protein: CASSGTAQFF; CDR3 DNA: TGTGCCAGCAGCGGGACAGCGCAGTTCTTC; D gene: TRBD1; J gene: TRBJ2-1; CDR3 length: 10; clone size: NA; V gene: TRBV7-3
CDR3 protein: CASSYPRSGTEAFF; CDR3 DNA: TGTGCCAGCAGTTACCCAAGGTCAGGCACTGAAGCTTTCTTT; D gene: NA; J gene: TRBJ1-1; CDR3 length: 14; clone size: NA; V gene: TRBV10-3
CDR3 protein: CASSFEYEQYF; CDR3 DNA: TGTGCCAGCAGCTTCGAATACGAGCAGTACTTC; D gene: NA; J gene: TRBJ2-7; CDR3 length: 11; clone size: few; V gene: TRBV7-9